These 15 T cell receptor beta chains were sequenced from one sample in a study of CD8 T cells in Susac syndrome. RNA, at 0.5 to 1 ug, was reverse transcribed with random hexamers. TCRdb passed the immunoSEQ multiplex PCR reads through MiXCR, listing each CDR3 protein once. The data contain more than 150,000 distinct CDR3 sequences, approximately 95% of them singletons. What was sequenced was CD4+ T cells from PBMCs. The receptor source for this set is a human donor with Susac syndrome.

The J gene is TRBJ1-1, the V gene TRBV20-1; a possible D gene is TRBD1 (6 bases). Germline CDR1 is DFQATT and CDR2 is SNEGSKA (reference sequence). Trimming stripped 6 bases from V and 2 bases from J, with 10 bases between. The CDR3 totals 12 residues. This chain's CDR3 is CSAWDINTEAFF. The CDR3 DNA reads TGCAGTGCCTGGGACATCAACACTGAAGCTTTCTTT.

The chain carries TRBV3-1 and TRBJ2-2; D is possibly TRBD2 (7 bases). Trimming cost V 9 bases and J 7 bases, with 18 bases left between them. Germline CDR1 and CDR2: LGHDT and YNNKEL (reference sequence). The CDR3 loop spans 14 amino acids. CDR3 sequence: CASGRGQTGGELFF. CDR3 sequence (DNA): TGTGCCAGTGGGCGGGGGCAGACTGGCGGGGAGCTGTTTTTT.

The V call is TRBV15, the J call TRBJ1-6; 7 nucleotides agree with TRBD1. V trimming: 3 bases; J trimming: 9 bases; junction bases outside the gene matches: 11. Looked up from germline, CDR1 is LNHNV and CDR2 is YYDKDF (reference sequence). The CDR3 is 16 amino acids. The CDR3 DNA reads TGTGCCACCAGCAGTCACCGGGGACAGAACGGTTCACCCCTCCACTTT. Encoded protein: CATSSHRGQNGSPLHF.

The chain joins TRBV19 to TRBJ1-1; D is possibly TRBD1 (6 bases). Germline values: CDR1 LNHDA, CDR2 SQIVND (reference sequence). The CDR3 covers 15 residues. V was clipped by 9 bases and J by 4 bases, with 21 bases between them. The CDR3 loop reads CASRGGGLRFTEAFF. In nucleotides, the CDR3 is TGTGCCAGCCGTGGGGGGGGCCTCCGGTTCACTGAAGCTTTCTTT.

This clonotype was seen a single time. This chain connects TRBV18 to TRBJ2-7, with D perhaps TRBD2 (5 bases). V was trimmed by 6 bases and J by 7 bases, leaving 10 bases between them. The CDR3 runs 11 residues. Germline CDR1 KGHSH, CDR2 LQKENI. CDR3 protein: CASSPGEEQYF. CDR3 coding DNA: TGTGCCAGCTCCCCCGGGGAAGAGCAGTACTTC.

The table lists this clonotype with a count of one. The V and J genes are TRBV28 and TRBJ2-7; D ambiguous. The V end lost 4 bases, the J end lost 3 bases, and 16 bases lay between the germline ends. The CDR3 is made up of 15 amino acids. Germline loops: CDR1 MDHEN, CDR2 SYDVKM. CDR3 DNA sequence: TGTGCCAGCAGTTCCCCCCCCGACGGGCTCTACGAGCAGTACTTC. As protein: CASSSPPDGLYEQYF.

The V and J genes are TRBV10-1 and TRBJ2-7; tentatively, D is TRBD1 or TRBD2 (5 bases each). CDR3 length: 13 amino acids. The germline CDR1 and CDR2 sequences are WNHNN and SYGVQD (reference sequence). V was cut by 4 bases and J by 9 bases, with 16 bases left in between. CDR3 coding DNA: TGCGCCAGCAGTGTGGGGACGACTTTGCCGCAGTACTTC. This gives the protein CASSVGTTLPQYF.

This chain joins TRBV5-1 and TRBJ2-1; 9 bases agree with TRBD2. J lost 7 bases, V lost 0 bases, and 5 bases had no gene match. Germline CDR1 reads SGHRS; CDR2 reads YFSETQ. The CDR3 totals 15 residues. CDR3 coding DNA: TGCGCCAGCAGCTTGGTGCGGGAGGGTAGGAATGAGCAGTTCTTC. Encoded protein: CASSLVREGRNEQFF. Based on the CDR3 plus reference TRBV5-1 and TRBJ2-1, the full variable domain is KAGVTQTPRYLIKTRGQQVTLSCSPISGHRSVSWYQQTPGQGLQFLFEYFSETQRNKGNFPGRFSGRQFSNSRSEMNVSTLELGDSALYLCASSLVREGRNEQFFGPGTRLTVL.

This clonotype showed up just a few times. The chain recombines TRBV6-2 or TRBV6-3 with TRBJ2-3; 8 positions match TRBD2. Germline-derived CDR1 and CDR2 are MNHEY and SVGEGT. Trimming at V came to 2 bases and at J to 0 bases, leaving 4 bases not matched to a gene. The CDR3 length is 16 residues. The CDR3 bases are TGTGCCAGCAGTTACCGGGGGGGCGTGAGCACAGATACGCAGTATTTT. It yields the protein CASSYRGGVSTDTQYF.

The chain's CDR3 is CAITRFNEQFF. CDR3 coding DNA: TGTGCCATCACCCGATTCAATGAGCAGTTCTTC. The V call is TRBV10-3, the J call TRBJ2-1, with no clear D. CDR3 length: 11 residues. Germline CDR1 and CDR2: ENHRY and SYGVKD. Trimming pared 7 bases from V and 6 bases from J, leaving 7 bases between.

This chain uses TRBV30 with TRBJ2-3, with 11 positions matching TRBD1. V gave up 4 bases and J gave up 2 bases; unmatched junction bases: 8. The CDR3 is 16 residues long. In germline, CDR1 is GTSNPN, CDR2 SVGIG (reference sequence). In DNA, the CDR3 is TGTGCCTGGAACCCCGGGACAGGGGGGAACACAGATACGCAGTATTTT. As protein: CAWNPGTGGNTDTQYF.

The chain couples TRBV12-3 or TRBV12-4 to TRBJ2-5, with D possibly TRBD2 on 6 matching bases. The CDR3 loop spans 15 amino acids. Trimming shortened V by 1 base and J by 0 bases, and 9 bases separated the two germline ends. The DNA for the CDR3 is TGTGCCAGCAGTTTAGGACTAGTCAACCAAGAGACCCAGTACTTC. It specifies CASSLGLVNQETQYF.

This clonotype was detected only once. The chain combines TRBV12-3 or TRBV12-4 with TRBJ1-2; no definite D call. The CDR3 covers 12 residues. Trimming shortened V by 6 bases and J by 9 bases, and 14 bases separated the two germline ends. The CDR3: CASSPFPGSYTF. CDR3 sequence (DNA): TGTGCCAGCAGCCCCTTCCCGGGTAGCTACACCTTC.

This clonotype was observed once. The chain carries TRBV6-2 or TRBV6-3 and TRBJ1-2, with D uncertain. The CDR3 sequence is 14 residues long. Germline V gene data show CDR1 as MNHEY and CDR2 as SVGEGT. The V and J ends lost 6 bases and 4 bases respectively, with 15 bases between them. The CDR3 bases are TGTGCCAGCAGCCCGCTTCTTGATACCTATGGCTACACCTTC. Translation gives CASSPLLDTYGYTF.

The chain uses TRBV5-1 and TRBJ2-7; D is unresolved. Trimming took off 3 bases at V and 5 bases at J, with 15 bases between the two ends. Germline V gene lookup returns CDR1 SGHRS and CDR2 YFSETQ. This CDR3 is built from 14 residues. The CDR3 region is CASSSDGVGNEQYF. Written as DNA, the CDR3 is TGCGCCAGCAGCTCTGATGGGGTAGGGAACGAGCAGTACTTC. Variable domain in full (rest from reference TRBV5-1 and TRBJ2-7): KAGVTQTPRYLIKTRGQQVTLSCSPISGHRSVSWYQQTPGQGLQFLFEYFSETQRNKGNFPGRFSGRQFSNSRSEMNVSTLELGDSALYLCASSSDGVGNEQYFGPGTRLTVT.